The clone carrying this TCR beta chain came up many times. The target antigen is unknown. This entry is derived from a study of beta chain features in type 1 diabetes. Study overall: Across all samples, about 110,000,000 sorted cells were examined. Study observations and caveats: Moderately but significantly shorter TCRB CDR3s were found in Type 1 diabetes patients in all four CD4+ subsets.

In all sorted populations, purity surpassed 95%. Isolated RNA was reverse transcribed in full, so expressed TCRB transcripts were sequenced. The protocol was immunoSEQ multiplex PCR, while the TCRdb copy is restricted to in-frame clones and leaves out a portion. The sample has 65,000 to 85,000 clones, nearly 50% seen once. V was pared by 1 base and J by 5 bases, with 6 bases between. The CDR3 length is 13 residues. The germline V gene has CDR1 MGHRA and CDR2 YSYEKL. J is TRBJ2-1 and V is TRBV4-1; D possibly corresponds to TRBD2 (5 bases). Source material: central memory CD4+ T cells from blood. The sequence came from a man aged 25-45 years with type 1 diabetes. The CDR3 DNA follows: TGCGCCAGCAGCCAAGGGGAGCACAATGAGCAGTTCTTC. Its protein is CASSQGEHNEQFF.